This record looks at one T cell receptor beta chain sequence and its context. What it binds is not known. These data belong to a study of CD8 T cells in Susac syndrome. The study's findings and limits: The study acknowledged a relatively small number of individuals in its TCR sequencing and HLA analysis.

There are 14 residues in the CDR3. Trimming cost V 10 bases and J 2 bases; bases outside gene matches: 8. Bulk CD8+ and CD4+ cells came from magnetic negative isolation; CD8+ TEMRA by FACS. An input of roughly 0.5 to 1 ug of RNA was subjected to reverse transcription using random hexamers. Amplification of TCR beta CDR3 across 54 Vbeta and 13 Jbeta was performed with immunoSEQ multiplex PCR. TCRdb reprocessed the immunoSEQ multiplex PCR reads via MiXCR and lists one record per CDR3 protein. The sample includes roughly 130,000 distinct CDR3 sequences, roughly 94% of them seen just once. The sequence was obtained from a human donor with multiple sclerosis. The V call is TRBV12-3 or TRBV12-4, the J call TRBJ2-3, with 8 nucleotides matching TRBD2. The sequencing input was CD4+ T cells from PBMCs. The CDR3 loop reads CATERGTNTDTQYF. The CDR3 DNA follows: TGTGCCACCGAGCGGGGGACTAACACAGATACGCAGTATTTT.